The 32 T cell receptor beta chains in this list originate from one sample, sequenced in a study of T cell responses to AZD1222 COVID-19 vaccine listed by TCRdb under 2021. Library method: the immunoSEQ multiplex PCR assay. Sourced from immuneACCESS, this table was stored by TCRdb with only in-frame sequences that have V and J called. A share of the clones is absent; for the studies checked, an unresolved V gene accounts for under half, and the remainder has no known explanation. The sample contains about 150,000 clones, 90% to 95% of them found a single time. The leading ten clones occupy approximately 1.4% of the sample. Reading the label with the study, this specimen's time point is: about 28 days (+/-7) after the second vaccine dose. Specimen: peripheral blood, collected 28 days after the second AZD1222 dose. Receptors were obtained from an adult who received the AZD1222 COVID-19 vaccine.

This clone was observed a single time. The genes are TRBV25-1 and TRBJ1-2; D is undetermined. This CDR3 comprises 14 residues. V lost 2 bases and J 8 bases, leaving 15 bases between the germline ends. In germline, CDR1 is MGHDK, CDR2 SYGVNS. CDR3: CASSEAFLARGYTF. The CDR3 DNA is TGTGCCAGCAGTGAAGCTTTTTTGGCAAGGGGCTACACCTTC.

The chain carries TRBV19 and TRBJ1-6, with TRBD1 matching 10 bases. The V and J ends lost 2 bases and 4 bases, in that order; junction bases with no gene match: 2. The CDR3 contains 16 residues. Germline loops: CDR1 LNHDA, CDR2 SQIVND (reference sequence). The CDR3 loop is CASSIRTGGYNSPLHF. The CDR3 DNA reads as TGTGCCAGTAGTATAAGGACAGGGGGATATAATTCACCCCTCCACTTT.

In DNA, the CDR3 is TGTGCCAGCAGTTTAGCGCGGGGTTCTGGCTACACCTTC. Amino acids: CASSLARGSGYTF. The gene calls are TRBV12-3 or TRBV12-4 and TRBJ1-2, with D unresolved. Trimming removed 0 bases from V and 7 bases from J, with 9 bases in between. The CDR3 sequence is 13 residues long.

In nucleotides, the CDR3 is TGTGCCAGCAGTGACTCAAAGGGCCTATCCTACAATGAGCAGTTCTTC. This sequence encodes CASSDSKGLSYNEQFF. The chain uses TRBV6-4 and TRBJ2-1; D is ambiguous. The germline V and J ends were trimmed by 0 bases and 1 base, with 10 bases remaining between them. This CDR3 contains 16 residues. Germline CDR1 is MRHNA and CDR2 is SNTAGT.

The rearrangement links TRBV5-6 to TRBJ2-1; the match to TRBD1 covers 12 bases. Trimming removed 0 bases from V and 8 bases from J; junction bases left unmatched: 9. The germline V gene encodes CDR1 SGHDT and CDR2 YYEEEE. CDR3 length equals 17 residues. CDR3 nucleotides: TGTGCCAGCAGCTTGGCCCCGACGGGACAGGGGGCTTATGAGCAGTTCTTC. Encoded protein: CASSLAPTGQGAYEQFF.

The V call is TRBV13, the J call TRBJ2-7; 7 positions agree with TRBD1. Germline CDR1 reads PRHDT; CDR2 reads FYEKMQ (reference sequence). Trimming cost V 6 bases and J 2 bases; bases outside gene matches: 7. This CDR3 spans 14 amino acids. The CDR3 sequence: CASSWTGLTYEQYF. The CDR3 DNA is TGTGCCAGCAGTTGGACAGGCCTAACCTACGAGCAGTACTTC.

The chain is built from TRBV6-5 and TRBJ1-1; D is ambiguous. The CDR3 covers 15 residues. The V end lost 2 bases, the J end lost 1 base, and 11 bases lay between the germline ends. Germline V gives CDR1 MNHEY, CDR2 SVGAGI. The CDR3, as DNA: TGTGCCAGCAGTTACCGAAGAAGAGAGAACACTGAAGCTTTCTTT. Translated, it gives CASSYRRRENTEAFF.

V gene TRBV30 combines with J gene TRBJ1-5; weak D call: TRBD1 (6 bases). Trimming took 4 bases from V and 10 from J, leaving 23 bases between them. CDR1 and CDR2 (germline): GTSNPN, SVGIG (reference sequence). This CDR3 comprises 15 residues. CDR3 residues: CAWNPQGRVSYPQHF. In DNA, the CDR3 is TGTGCCTGGAACCCCCAGGGGAGGGTATCGTACCCCCAGCATTTT.

V is TRBV14 and J is TRBJ2-2; D possibly corresponds to TRBD1 (5 bases). Trimming removed 0 bases from V and 5 bases from J, with 10 bases in between. The germline gives CDR1 SGHDN, CDR2 FVKESK. The CDR3 is 15 amino acids. The chain's CDR3 is CASSQDLPGTGELFF. CDR3 sequence (DNA): TGTGCCAGCAGCCAAGATCTTCCAGGGACCGGGGAGCTGTTTTTT.

V gene TRBV6-5 combines with J gene TRBJ1-2, with a weak D call TRBD1 (6 bases). Germline CDR1 reads MNHEY; CDR2 reads SVGAGI. V dropped 8 bases and J dropped 4 bases, with 20 bases sitting between them. The CDR3 length is 15 residues. DNA of the CDR3: TGTGCCAGCTTCACAAGAGGACAGCGAGTCTATGGCTACACCTTC. It codes for CASFTRGQRVYGYTF.

V gene TRBV5-1 combines with J gene TRBJ1-1, with D possibly being TRBD1 (6 bases). The CDR3 extends over 13 amino acids. CDR1 SGHRS and CDR2 YFSETQ come from the germline V gene. The V and J ends lost 4 bases and 1 base respectively, with 8 bases between them. The CDR3: CASSRGQNTEAFF. The CDR3 DNA sequence: TGCGCCAGCAGCCGGGGGCAGAACACTGAAGCTTTCTTT.

V usage is TRBV24-1 and J usage is TRBJ2-3; D gene uncertain. The CDR3 is 11 amino acids. Germline values: CDR1 KGHDR, CDR2 SFDVKD. V was clipped by 6 bases and J by 4 bases, with 4 bases between them. As DNA, the CDR3 is TGTGCCACCAGTCAATCAGATACGCAGTATTTT. Residues: CATSQSDTQYF.

The chain joins TRBV7-9 to TRBJ2-1; D is ambiguous. Trimming removed 1 base at V and 8 bases at J, with 6 bases between. In germline, CDR1 is SEHNR, CDR2 FQNEAQ (reference sequence). This CDR3 has 12 amino acids. CDR3 coding DNA: TGTGCCAGCAGCTTAGAAGTTTATGAGCAGTTCTTC. Encoded protein: CASSLEVYEQFF.

The chain is built from TRBV19 and TRBJ2-6; D is possibly TRBD1 or TRBD2 (5 bases each). Germline CDR1 is LNHDA and CDR2 is SQIVND (reference sequence). Deletions cut 9 bases from V and 0 bases from J, with 12 bases between. The CDR3 runs 15 residues. The CDR3 here is CASQGGGSGANVLTF. The CDR3 DNA follows: TGTGCCAGCCAGGGTGGGGGCTCTGGGGCCAACGTCCTGACTTTC.

The J gene is TRBJ1-4, the V gene TRBV2; D is unresolved. V shed 3 bases and J shed 3 bases, with 8 bases lying between them. CDR1 and CDR2 (germline): SNHLY, FYNNEI. This CDR3 is built from 14 residues. CDR3 amino acids: CASSELVANEKLFF. DNA of the CDR3: TGTGCCAGCAGTGAGTTGGTAGCTAATGAAAAACTGTTTTTT.

V usage is TRBV10-2 and J usage is TRBJ1-5; D unresolved. Germline CDR1 is WSHSY and CDR2 is SAAADI. V lost 0 bases, J lost 7 bases, and 10 bases lay in between. The CDR3 spans 14 residues. CDR3: CASSESHLGQPQHF. The CDR3 DNA follows: TGCGCCAGCAGTGAGTCCCATTTAGGGCAGCCCCAGCATTTT.

The rearrangement joins TRBV7-3 to TRBJ2-5; D might be TRBD1 (5 bases). The CDR3 runs 13 residues. The germline gives CDR1 SGHTA, CDR2 FQGTGA. V lost 3 bases and J 4 bases, leaving 9 bases between the germline ends. CDR3 DNA: TGTGCCAGCAGCTTCGGACAATTAGAGACCCAGTACTTC. It is translated as CASSFGQLETQYF.

This chain links TRBV15 with TRBJ1-2, with unresolved D. Germline lookup yields CDR1 LNHNV and CDR2 YYDKDF (reference sequence). V dropped 4 bases and J dropped 8 bases, with 14 bases sitting between them. This CDR3 is built from 13 residues. CDR3 loop: CATSKDLLGGYTF. CDR3 nucleotide sequence: TGTGCCACCAGCAAAGACCTCCTTGGAGGCTACACCTTC.

This sequence joins TRBV28 and TRBJ1-6, with D perhaps TRBD1 (5 bases). Germline V gene data show CDR1 as MDHEN and CDR2 as SYDVKM. Trimming took off 6 bases at V and 12 bases at J, with 18 bases between the two ends. The CDR3 totals 14 residues. As DNA, the CDR3 is TGTGCCAGCAGAGACGGGGGAGAGGTATTACCCCTCCACTTT. It specifies CASRDGGEVLPLHF.

This chain joins TRBV5-1 and TRBJ2-7; D may be TRBD1 or TRBD2 (5 bases each). The CDR3 is 15 amino acids. V was trimmed by 10 bases and J by 7 bases, leaving 27 bases between them. Germline V CDR1 and CDR2: SGHRS, YFSETQ. The DNA for the CDR3 is TGCGCCTCTCAACGCCTGGAACTCTTGGGGGATGAGCAGTACTTC. It yields the protein CASQRLELLGDEQYF.

This clone was seen a single time. The chain is built from TRBV5-3 and TRBJ1-5, with a weak D call TRBD1 (5 bases). TRBV5-3 is an ORF, and what it does is uncertain. This CDR3 has 18 amino acids. The ends were cut back, 4 bases at V and 0 bases at J, with 20 bases in the middle. The CDR3 nucleotides read TGTGCCAGAAGCGGTGCTGGGGCCAGGATATCTAGCAATCAGCCCCAGCATTTT. It encodes CARSGAGARISSNQPQHF.

V gene TRBV3-1 (or the pseudogene TRBV3-2) combines with J gene TRBJ2-1, with 13 nucleotides matching TRBD2. The germline V gene encodes CDR1 LGHDT and CDR2 YNNKEL (reference sequence). The V gene end was trimmed by 4 bases and the J gene end by 7 bases; junction bases not matched to a gene: 7. CDR3 length: 16 amino acids. The CDR3 DNA sequence: TGTGCCAGCAGCCCGCCGGGACTAGCGGGACGTAATGAGCAGTTCTTC. Its protein is CASSPPGLAGRNEQFF.

The chain employs TRBV12-3 or TRBV12-4 and TRBJ2-2; D gene unclear. V shed 4 bases and J shed 3 bases, with 3 bases lying between them. CDR3 length equals 12 residues. For the CDR3, the DNA is TGTGCCAGCAGTTCTCACACCGGGGAGCTGTTTTTT. It translates to CASSSHTGELFF.

The chain combines TRBV18 with TRBJ1-6; D gene ambiguous. There are 15 residues in the CDR3. Germline V gives CDR1 KGHSH, CDR2 LQKENI. The ends were cut back, 5 bases at V and 5 bases at J, with 13 bases in the middle. The CDR3 spells CASSRSTRDNSPLHF. CDR3 nucleotide sequence: TGTGCCAGCTCAAGATCGACGAGAGATAATTCACCCCTCCACTTT.

V and J are TRBV19 and TRBJ2-7, with 7 bases aligning to TRBD2. Germline CDR1 is LNHDA and CDR2 is SQIVND (reference sequence). The CDR3 is made up of 15 amino acids. The ends lost 9 bases at V and 2 bases at J; junction bases unmatched: 13. Here the CDR3 reads CASTTAGDRPYEQYF. The CDR3 DNA reads as TGTGCCAGCACCACGGCGGGGGACCGCCCCTACGAGCAGTACTTC.

The V call is TRBV4-2, the J call TRBJ1-2; no firm D call. Trimming took 1 base from V and 4 from J, leaving 10 bases between them. This CDR3 comprises 14 residues. Looked up from germline, CDR1 is LGHNA and CDR2 is YNFKEQ. The CDR3 reads CASSQGATTYGYTF. CDR3 nucleotide sequence: TGTGCCAGCAGCCAAGGAGCCACAACCTATGGCTACACCTTC.

This sequence joins TRBV6-2 or TRBV6-3 and TRBJ2-5; D is uncertain. The V end was cut by 4 bases, the J end by 0 bases, with 9 bases between. The CDR3 loop spans 14 amino acids. Per germline, CDR1 MNHEY and CDR2 SVGEGT. CDR3 bases: TGTGCCAGCAGTTTTAGTCAGTACCAAGAGACCCAGTACTTC. Amino acid sequence: CASSFSQYQETQYF.

The rearrangement links TRBV19 to TRBJ1-2; 7 bases match TRBD1. This CDR3 comprises 13 residues. The germline CDR1 and CDR2 sequences are LNHDA and SQIVND (reference sequence). The V segment lost 2 bases and the J segment 7 bases; nucleotides outside the gene matches: 4. DNA for the CDR3: TGTGCCAGTAGTATAACAGGGGCTGGTGGCTACACCTTC. Translated: CASSITGAGGYTF.

The chain has TRBV6-1 and TRBJ1-4, with TRBD1 as a possible D gene (5 bases). V was cut by 4 bases and J by 2 bases, with 14 bases left in between. The CDR3 has 16 residues. The germline V gene has CDR1 MNHNS and CDR2 SASEGT. The CDR3 protein is CASSVRPGTTNEKLFF. CDR3 coding DNA: TGTGCCAGCAGTGTCCGTCCGGGGACGACTAATGAAAAACTGTTTTTT.

The chain uses TRBV5-1 and TRBJ2-7, with 7 bases identical to TRBD2. The CDR3 has 15 residues. Germline-derived CDR1 and CDR2 are SGHRS and YFSETQ. With V trimmed by 4 bases and J by 1 base, 8 bases remained unmatched. The CDR3 coding sequence is TGCGCCAGCAGCGCCGAGCTAGCGGTGTCCTACGAGCAGTACTTC. Amino acids: CASSAELAVSYEQYF. The full variable domain, with the rest looked up from reference TRBV5-1 and TRBJ2-7, is KAGVTQTPRYLIKTRGQQVTLSCSPISGHRSVSWYQQTPGQGLQFLFEYFSETQRNKGNFPGRFSGRQFSNSRSEMNVSTLELGDSALYLCASSAELAVSYEQYFGPGTRLTVT.

J is TRBJ1-6 and V is TRBV9; a weak D match, TRBD1 (6 bases). V dropped 6 bases and J dropped 5 bases, with 12 bases sitting between them. From germline, CDR1 is SGDLS and CDR2 YYNGEE. The CDR3 contains 14 residues. Here the CDR3 reads CASNRQADNSPLHF. DNA for the CDR3: TGTGCCAGCAACCGACAGGCAGATAATTCACCCCTCCACTTT.

This chain joins TRBV4-1 and TRBJ1-2; maybe TRBD1 (5 bases). Germline V CDR1 and CDR2: MGHRA, YSYEKL. The CDR3 consists of 18 residues. Trimming shortened V by 3 bases and J by 4 bases, and 24 bases separated the two germline ends. This chain's CDR3 is CASSQVVPTEGPPYGYTF. The CDR3 DNA sequence: TGCGCCAGCAGCCAGGTGGTCCCCACAGAGGGGCCACCCTATGGCTACACCTTC.